The next 18 T cell receptor beta chains were all read from a single sample in a study of shared clonotypes between healthy human individuals. The data were produced by immunoSEQ multiplex PCR, yet TCRdb's version contains in-frame clones alone and is incomplete. The data hold some 350,000 clones, with approximately 74% observed a single time. Sequencing was done on a sample of memory CD4+ T cells sorted from blood. Indicated subset: CD45RA-negative fraction. The source is a man younger than 45 in good health.

The J gene is TRBJ2-3, the V gene TRBV7-9; D gene unclear. CDR1 is SEHNR and CDR2 is FQNEAQ in the germline V gene (reference sequence). Trimming shortened V by 3 bases and J by 2 bases, and 9 bases separated the two germline ends. The CDR3 runs to 14 residues. The CDR3 sequence is CASSLEQSTDTQYF. The CDR3 region has the DNA TGTGCCAGCAGCTTGGAACAGTCCACAGATACGCAGTATTTT.

The chain combines TRBV11-3 with TRBJ2-7; D call uncertain. The V gene lost 5 bases and the J gene lost 2 bases, with 10 bases spanning the gap. CDR1 is SGHNT and CDR2 is YENEEA in the germline V gene. The length of the CDR3 is 13 residues. CDR3 nucleotide sequence: TGTGCCAGCAGCGTGGGTTGGGCCTACGAGCAGTACTTC. Residues: CASSVGWAYEQYF.

J is TRBJ1-1 and V is TRBV9; D might be TRBD1 (5 bases). V was shortened by 0 bases and J by 2 bases, with 8 bases between the two germline ends. The CDR3 spans 14 residues. The germline V gene encodes CDR1 SGDLS and CDR2 YYNGEE. The CDR3 here is CASSVGQHNTEAFF. The CDR3 DNA sequence: TGTGCCAGCAGCGTAGGACAGCATAACACTGAAGCTTTCTTT.

The chain uses TRBV2 and TRBJ1-1; D call uncertain. Deletions cut 8 bases from V and 5 bases from J, with 15 bases between. Germline assignment: CDR1 SNHLY and CDR2 FYNNEI. The CDR3 is made up of 13 amino acids. In DNA, the CDR3 is TGTGCCAGCCGCACCTCGGCCTCTACTGAAGCTTTCTTT. This gives the protein CASRTSASTEAFF.

This chain uses TRBV9 with TRBJ2-5, with TRBD1 matching over 8 bases. CDR1 and CDR2 from the germline V gene are SGDLS and YYNGEE. This CDR3 has 15 residues. With 0 bases clipped from V and 5 bases from J, the junction kept 6 bases outside the gene matches. The CDR3 DNA reads TGTGCCAGCAGCGTAGTGGGACAGGAGTCGGAGACCCAGTACTTC. Encoded protein: CASSVVGQESETQYF.

The CDR3 is CASSDKDYSGKEQFF. The DNA for the CDR3 is TGTGCCAGCAGCGATAAGGACTACTCAGGGAAGGAGCAGTTCTTC. The V gene is TRBV7-9, the J gene TRBJ2-1; tentatively, D is TRBD2 (6 bases). This CDR3 region has 15 residues. CDR1 and CDR2 (germline): SEHNR, FQNEAQ (reference sequence). Trimming took 5 bases from V and 10 from J, leaving 21 bases between them.

The V call is TRBV2, the J call TRBJ1-5, with D possibly TRBD1 on 5 matching bases. Trimming removed 5 bases at V and 2 bases at J, with 10 bases between. From germline, CDR1 is SNHLY and CDR2 FYNNEI. The CDR3 totals 14 residues. CDR3 nucleotide sequence: TGTGCCAGCAGTCAGGGATACGGCAATCAGCCCCAGCATTTT. Protein: CASSQGYGNQPQHF.

CDR3 DNA sequence: TGTGCCAGTAGTATAGGAGGCGGGCAGGGCACTGAAGCTTTCTTT. Its translation is CASSIGGGQGTEAFF. This rearrangement joins TRBV19 to TRBJ1-1; D might be TRBD1 (5 bases). Germline V CDR1 and CDR2: LNHDA, SQIVND (reference sequence). CDR3 length equals 15 residues. The germline V and J ends were trimmed by 1 base and 4 bases, with 13 bases remaining between them.

This clone was seen just once. V is TRBV5-1 and J is TRBJ2-6; possible D gene TRBD1, 5 bases. Germline-derived CDR1 and CDR2 are SGHRS and YFSETQ. This CDR3 has 16 amino acids. Trimming removed 5 bases at V and 0 bases at J, with 12 bases between. The CDR3 reads CASREQAISGANVLTF. CDR3 bases: TGCGCCAGCAGGGAACAGGCGATCTCTGGGGCCAACGTCCTGACTTTC.

To note about this clone: This may be a read error, as it is one base from a much larger clone. The identical CDR3 is also encoded by other nucleotide sequences in the sample. V and J are TRBV10-2 and TRBJ2-1, with 7 nucleotides matching TRBD2. The CDR3 sequence is 14 residues long. The germline gives CDR1 WSHSY, CDR2 SAAADI. CDR3: CASSEWTRSNEQFF. CDR3 DNA sequence: TGCGCTAGCAGTGAGTGGACTAGGTCGAATGAGCAGTTCTTC.

The chain is built from TRBV7-9 and TRBJ2-5; no definite D call. Trimming pared 3 bases from V and 4 bases from J, leaving 15 bases between. Germline CDR1 is SEHNR and CDR2 is FQNEAQ (reference sequence). The CDR3 loop spans 15 amino acids. The CDR3 spells CASSFGLTLGETQYF. The CDR3 nucleotides read TGTGCCAGCAGCTTCGGCTTGACATTGGGAGAGACCCAGTACTTC. Full variable domain (rest looked up from reference TRBV7-9 and TRBJ2-5): DTGVSQNPRHKITKRGQNVTFRCDPISEHNRLYWYRQTLGQGPEFLTYFQNEAQLEKSRLLSDRFSAERPKGSFSTLEIQRTEQGDSAMYLCASSFGLTLGETQYFGPGTRLLVL.

This rearrangement joins TRBV4-1 to TRBJ1-1; D not resolved. The V end was cut by 3 bases, the J end by 8 bases, with 16 bases between. Germline V gene lookup returns CDR1 MGHRA and CDR2 YSYEKL. The CDR3 contains 14 residues. CDR3 region: CASSQSRVGMEAFF. For the CDR3, the DNA is TGCGCCAGCAGCCAGAGTCGGGTGGGCATGGAAGCTTTCTTT.

The chain combines TRBV5-1 with TRBJ2-1; D is tentatively TRBD1 or TRBD2 (6 bases each). The germline gives CDR1 SGHRS, CDR2 YFSETQ. The CDR3 consists of 21 residues. Trimming cost V 0 bases and J 3 bases, with 28 bases left between them. CDR3 in amino acids: CASSLASLNRVLMEGYNEQFF. The CDR3, as DNA: TGCGCCAGCAGCTTGGCATCCCTCAACAGGGTCTTAATGGAGGGCTACAATGAGCAGTTCTTC. Looking up the rest from reference TRBV5-1 and TRBJ2-1 gives the full variable domain: KAGVTQTPRYLIKTRGQQVTLSCSPISGHRSVSWYQQTPGQGLQFLFEYFSETQRNKGNFPGRFSGRQFSNSRSEMNVSTLELGDSALYLCASSLASLNRVLMEGYNEQFFGPGTRLTVL.

The chain uses TRBV5-5 and TRBJ1-2; no firm D call. Trimming removed 4 bases at V and 6 bases at J, with 10 bases between. The length of the CDR3 is 12 residues. The germline V gene encodes CDR1 SGHKS and CDR2 YYEKEE (reference sequence). In DNA, the CDR3 is TGTGCCAGCAGCCTGCTATTTGATGGCTACACCTTC. Translated, it gives CASSLLFDGYTF.

The chain couples TRBV6-6 to TRBJ2-7; D is perhaps TRBD2 (6 bases). CDR3 length: 14 amino acids. The V gene lost 2 bases and the J gene lost 3 bases, with 11 bases spanning the gap. The germline V gene has CDR1 MNHNY and CDR2 SVGAGI (reference sequence). CDR3 in DNA: TGTGCCAGCAGTTACGGGACTTCGGGCTACGAGCAGTACTTC. Translating gives CASSYGTSGYEQYF.

This chain joins TRBV5-1 and TRBJ2-1; D is unclear. CDR1 and CDR2 (germline): SGHRS, YFSETQ. The CDR3 length is 14 residues. Trimming shortened V by 4 bases and J by 1 base, and 9 bases separated the two germline ends. CDR3: CASSARRSYNEQFF. CDR3 DNA: TGCGCCAGCAGCGCCAGGCGGTCCTACAATGAGCAGTTCTTC.

This sequence joins TRBV5-1 and TRBJ2-3; 8 nucleotides agree with TRBD1. With V trimmed by 1 base and J by 2 bases, 3 bases remained unmatched. Germline lookup yields CDR1 SGHRS and CDR2 YFSETQ. This CDR3 is built from 15 residues. The CDR3 reads CASSLWGQDTDTQYF. CDR3 DNA sequence: TGCGCCAGCAGCTTGTGGGGACAGGACACAGATACGCAGTATTTT.

The chain employs TRBV16 and TRBJ1-5, with D tentatively TRBD1 (5 bases). The CDR3 loop spans 12 amino acids. The ends were cut back, 6 bases at V and 13 bases at J, with 16 bases in the middle. Germline assignment: CDR1 KGHSY and CDR2 FQNENV. The CDR3 loop reads CASRRWRGEQHF. Here the CDR3 DNA reads TGTGCCAGCAGACGGTGGCGGGGGGAACAGCATTTT.